These 13 T cell receptor beta chains were all obtained from the same sample, sequenced in a study of blood T cell repertoires in COVID-19. Method: immunoSEQ multiplex PCR; TCRdb's copy keeps in-frame clones and lacks some. The data contain around 130,000 clones, 75% to 85% of them singletons. The sequenced sample consisted of peripheral blood. The receptors derive from a human donor in a cohort sampled during active COVID-19.

The chain recombines TRBV28 with TRBJ1-1; the D gene is possibly TRBD1 (6 bases). Trimming removed 4 bases at V and 6 bases at J, with 9 bases between. CDR3 length: 12 amino acids. Germline loops: CDR1 MDHEN, CDR2 SYDVKM. CDR3: CASSSGGPEAFF. The CDR3 nucleotides are TGTGCCAGCAGTTCGGGGGGGCCTGAAGCTTTCTTT.

This clone was seen only once. The rearrangement links TRBV2 to TRBJ2-3; 7 bases map to TRBD2. Germline loops: CDR1 SNHLY, CDR2 FYNNEI. V was clipped by 10 bases and J by 2 bases; unmatched bases: 6. The CDR3 is 13 residues long. The CDR3 region has the DNA TGTGCCATCGGGACTACTATCACAGATACGCAGTATTTT. Its protein is CAIGTTITDTQYF.

This rearrangement joins TRBV13 to TRBJ2-1; 10 nucleotides line up with TRBD2. The CDR3 has 16 residues. Germline CDR1 reads PRHDT; CDR2 reads FYEKMQ (reference sequence). The V and J ends lost 3 bases and 6 bases, in that order; junction bases with no gene match: 8. The CDR3 DNA is TGTGCCAGCAGCTTGATAGCGGGGGGCTTAACCAATGAGCAGTTCTTC. Protein: CASSLIAGGLTNEQFF. The variable domain in full, with the rest retrieved from reference TRBV13 and TRBJ2-1, is AAGVIQSPRHLIKEKRETATLKCYPIPRHDTVYWYQQGPGQDPQFLISFYEKMQSDKGSIPDRFSAQQFSDYHSELNMSSLELGDSALYFCASSLIAGGLTNEQFFGPGTRLTVL.

The CDR3 here is CASSDREGEKLFF. In nucleotides, the CDR3 is TGTGCCAGCAGCGACCGGGAGGGGGAAAAACTGTTTTTT. The chain couples TRBV4-2 to TRBJ1-4, with a weak D call TRBD1 (5 bases). CDR1 and CDR2 (germline): LGHNA, YNFKEQ. V was clipped by 5 bases and J by 8 bases, with 12 bases between them. CDR3 size: 13 residues.

This chain joins TRBV7-8 and TRBJ1-3; weak D call: TRBD1 (5 bases). The CDR3 covers 15 residues. V was cut by 4 bases and J by 4 bases, with 14 bases left in between. CDR1 is SGHVS, CDR2 FQNEAQ, per germline. In DNA form, the CDR3 reads TGTGCCAGCAGCTCTGAGAAGGGGCGAGGAAACACCATATATTTT. Its protein product is CASSSEKGRGNTIYF.

The rearrangement links TRBV19 to TRBJ2-5, with 7 bases aligning to TRBD2. This CDR3 is built from 15 residues. With 2 bases clipped from V and 1 base from J, the junction kept 4 bases outside the gene matches. Per germline, CDR1 LNHDA and CDR2 SQIVND (reference sequence). CDR3 DNA: TGTGCCAGTAGTATACAGCGGGGTCTCCAAGAGACCCAGTACTTC. Encoded protein: CASSIQRGLQETQYF.

The chain combines TRBV28 with TRBJ1-2, with 7 bases matching TRBD1. Germline assignment: CDR1 MDHEN and CDR2 SYDVKM. The V segment lost 3 bases and the J segment 1 base; nucleotides outside the gene matches: 5. The CDR3 totals 15 residues. In DNA form, the CDR3 reads TGTGCCAGCAGTTTTGGGACAGTCAGTAACTATGGCTACACCTTC. It is translated as CASSFGTVSNYGYTF.

The chain has TRBV11-2 and TRBJ2-1, with D maybe TRBD2 (6 bases). Germline CDR1 and CDR2: SGHAT and FQNNGV. V lost 5 bases and J 0 bases, leaving 14 bases between the germline ends. The CDR3 is made up of 16 amino acids. The CDR3 DNA sequence: TGTGCCAGCAGCCAAGCCGGGGGTAGCTCCTACAATGAGCAGTTCTTC. This sequence encodes CASSQAGGSSYNEQFF.

The gene calls are TRBV12-5 and TRBJ2-1, with TRBD2 identical over 9 bases. Germline loops: CDR1 LGHNT, CDR2 FRNRAP. V was clipped by 6 bases and J by 8 bases; unmatched bases: 14. This CDR3 spans 16 amino acids. Written as DNA, the CDR3 is TGTGCTAGTGGGCCCACCCGGGGCGGGGGGGCCGATGAGCAGTTCTTC. Translating it yields CASGPTRGGGADEQFF.

This clone was picked up one time. This rearrangement joins TRBV13 to TRBJ1-4; D is perhaps TRBD1 (6 bases). This CDR3 has 13 residues. Germline loops: CDR1 PRHDT, CDR2 FYEKMQ (reference sequence). Trimming stripped 8 bases from V and 5 bases from J, with 12 bases between. The CDR3 bases are TGTGCCAGCCGGGAGGGGGAGAATGAAAAACTGTTTTTT. Translating it yields CASREGENEKLFF.

The genes are TRBV7-2 and TRBJ1-1, with a tentative D call TRBD1 (5 bases). Germline lookup yields CDR1 SGHTA and CDR2 FQGNSA. This CDR3 is 15 amino acids long. V lost 0 bases, J lost 4 bases, and 12 bases lay in between. This chain's CDR3 is CASSLASQGGTEAFF. The DNA of the CDR3 is TGTGCCAGCAGCTTAGCATCCCAGGGAGGCACTGAAGCTTTCTTT.

This clone came up once. Other nucleotide sequences in the sample specify the same CDR3. V usage is TRBV12-3 or TRBV12-4 and J usage is TRBJ2-7; D not resolved. The CDR3 sequence is 12 residues long. The V gene lost 6 bases and the J gene lost 1 base, with 7 bases spanning the gap. CDR3 in DNA: TGTGCCAGCAGCCAGTCGTCCTACGAGCAGTACTTC. Translation: CASSQSSYEQYF.

This clone was detected only a few times. This chain uses TRBV13 with TRBJ2-3, with D hard to call. The germline V and J ends were trimmed by 2 bases and 6 bases, with 6 bases remaining between them. This CDR3 has 12 amino acids. Germline V lookup: CDR1 PRHDT, CDR2 FYEKMQ (reference sequence). This chain's CDR3 is CASSLRRDTQYF. CDR3 bases: TGTGCCAGCAGCTTACGCCGGGATACGCAGTATTTT. Looking up the rest from reference TRBV13 and TRBJ2-3 gives the full variable domain: AAGVIQSPRHLIKEKRETATLKCYPIPRHDTVYWYQQGPGQDPQFLISFYEKMQSDKGSIPDRFSAQQFSDYHSELNMSSLELGDSALYFCASSLRRDTQYFGPGTRLTVL.